This T cell receptor (beta chain) came from a study of T cell repertoires in cytomegalovirus infection. MiXCR was run by TCRdb on the reads, yielding one entry per CDR3 protein. The sample includes nearly 550,000 distinct CDR3 sequences, 15% to 20% seen only once; the top ten take under 30%. This clonotype was seen ten or more times. The CDR3 spans 17 residues. V shed 5 bases, J shed 2 bases, and the junction held 14 bases outside the gene matches. In germline, CDR1 is MNHEY, CDR2 SMNVEV (reference sequence). This clonotype was obtained from a human donor in good health (CMV status not recorded). Some clones in this sample may be carry-over from other donors' samples. V usage is TRBV27 and J usage is TRBJ2-5; TRBD2 aligns across 7 bases. Sequenced material: CD8+ T cells from PBMCs. CDR3 bases: TGTGCCAGCAGTCCGTCGGGGCTAGCGGATTATCAAGAGACCCAGTACTTC. Protein sequence: CASSPSGLADYQETQYF.